This T cell receptor (beta chain) emerged from a study of blood T cell repertoires in COVID-19. The germline V gene has CDR1 MNHEY and CDR2 SMNVEV (reference sequence). The CDR3 runs 13 residues. With 5 bases removed from V and 6 bases from J, the gap between germline ends came to 14 bases. Only in-frame clones appear in the TCRdb table, and some are missing; sequencing was by immunoSEQ multiplex PCR. The sample shows 55,000 to 70,000 clones, approximately 89% of them seen only once. The clonotype comes from a man in his sixties with active or convalescent COVID-19. The V gene is TRBV27, the J gene TRBJ2-7, with TRBD2 as a possible D gene (6 bases). Material: peripheral blood. The DNA for the CDR3 is TGTGCCAGCAGTCTAGGGCAGGGAGGCGAGCAGTACTTC. It codes for CASSLGQGGEQYF.